This T cell receptor beta chain was recovered during a study of T cells in Graves' hyperthyroidism and ophthalmopathy. In germline, CDR1 is DFQATT, CDR2 SNEGSKA (reference sequence). After removal of 5 bases from V and 5 bases from J, the junction contained 12 bases not matched to a gene. The length of the CDR3 is 15 residues. RNA transcripts served as the template for amplifying TCR beta CDR3 regions. The HTBI set primed first-round TCR CDR3 RT-PCR. TCRdb redid the calling of the multiplex PCR reads with MiXCR, one entry per CDR3 protein. The table shows a few hundred thousand distinct CDR3 sequences, with 15% to 18% occurring only once. No progression to ophthalmopathy during 18 months of follow-up defined stable disease.

This receptor was taken from a woman aged 18-29 years with Graves' hyperthyroidism. Sequencing used blood. V usage is TRBV20-1 and J usage is TRBJ2-1; 7 bases are shared with TRBD1. In nucleotides, the CDR3 is TGCAGTGCTCAAACCGACAGGGACGAAGACAATGAGCAGTTCTTC. Protein: CSAQTDRDEDNEQFF.